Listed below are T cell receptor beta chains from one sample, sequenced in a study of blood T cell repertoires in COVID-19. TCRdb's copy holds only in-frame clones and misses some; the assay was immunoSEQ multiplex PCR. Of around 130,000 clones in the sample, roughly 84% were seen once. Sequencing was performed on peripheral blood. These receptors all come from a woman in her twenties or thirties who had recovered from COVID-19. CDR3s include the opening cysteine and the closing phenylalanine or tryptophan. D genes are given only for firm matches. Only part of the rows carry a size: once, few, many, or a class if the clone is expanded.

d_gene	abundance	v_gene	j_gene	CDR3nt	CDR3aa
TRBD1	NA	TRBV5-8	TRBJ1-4	TGTGCCAGCAGCTTGCGACAGGGGAATGAAAAACTGTTTTTT	CASSLRQGNEKLFF
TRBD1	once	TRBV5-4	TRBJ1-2	TGTGCCAGCAGCGCGGACAGGGGGCGCACTGGCTACACCTTC	CASSADRGRTGYTF
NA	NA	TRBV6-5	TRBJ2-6	TGTGCCAGCAGTTCCTTTAACAGGAAGGGGGCCAACGTCCTGACTTTC	CASSSFNRKGANVLTF
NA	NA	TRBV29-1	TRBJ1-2	TGCAGCGTTGAAGCCTCACAGGGTAGGGGTGGCTACACCTTC	CSVEASQGRGGYTF
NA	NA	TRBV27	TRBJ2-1	TGTGCCAGCAGTTTGGGGGGTCCGAGGTTCTTC	CASSLGGPRFF
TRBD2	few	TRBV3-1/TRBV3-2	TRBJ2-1	TGTGCCAGCAGCCCTACTAGCGGGGGGCGAAAGTTCTTC	CASSPTSGGRKFF
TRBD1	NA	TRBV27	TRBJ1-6	TGTGCCAGCAGTTGGGGACAGGGGTATTCACCCCTCCACTTT	CASSWGQGYSPLHF
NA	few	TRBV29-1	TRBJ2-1	TGCAGCGTTGAAGGAGTAGGGGCCTACAATGAGCAGTTCTTC	CSVEGVGAYNEQFF
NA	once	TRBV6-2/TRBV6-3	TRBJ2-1	TGTGCCAGCAGTTACTATCTGGCGGGCCCAACCTACAATGAGCAGTTCTTC	CASSYYLAGPTYNEQFF
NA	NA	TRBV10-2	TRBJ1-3	TGCGCCAGCCGGGAGGAGGGAAACACCATATATTTT	CASREEGNTIYF
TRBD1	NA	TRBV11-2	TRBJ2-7	TGTGCCAGCCACCGGGACAGCTCCTACGAGCAGTACTTC	CASHRDSSYEQYF